A single sample is the source of the 14 T cell receptor beta chains below, sequenced in a study of shared clonotypes between healthy human individuals. Repertoires were generated with immunoSEQ multiplex PCR, while TCRdb's copy carries only in-frame clones and drops some. The sample has 660,000 or so clones; approximately 96% are singletons. Terminally differentiated effector memory CD45RA+ cells were left out of the naive CD8 fraction, which was CD45RO-negative and positively selected for CCR7. Sequencing was performed on naive CD8+ T cells sorted from blood. These receptors were taken from a woman under 40 in good health.

V is TRBV15 and J is TRBJ2-7; no firm D call. Trimming cost V 0 bases and J 0 bases, with 12 bases left between them. The CDR3 sequence is 16 residues long. In germline, CDR1 is LNHNV, CDR2 YYDKDF (reference sequence). CDR3 sequence (DNA): TGTGCCACCAGCAGAGATTTAGGGCAGGTCTCCTACGAGCAGTACTTC. Amino acids: CATSRDLGQVSYEQYF. Together with reference TRBV15 and TRBJ2-7, the CDR3 gives the full variable domain: DAMVIQNPRYQVTQFGKPVTLSCSQTLNHNVMYWYQQKSSQAPKLLFHYYDKDFNNEADTPDNFQSRRPNTSFCFLDIRSPGLGDTAMYLCATSRDLGQVSYEQYFGPGTRLTVT.

This rearrangement joins TRBV19 to TRBJ2-7; 7 bases are a match to TRBD2. Trimming removed 1 base from V and 3 bases from J; junction bases left unmatched: 6. Germline loops: CDR1 LNHDA, CDR2 SQIVND (reference sequence). The CDR3 has 15 residues. Here the CDR3 DNA reads TGTGCCAGTAGTATAGCTAGCGGAGGGTACTACGAGCAGTACTTC. It is translated as CASSIASGGYYEQYF.

This clone came up a few times. The gene calls are TRBV7-9 and TRBJ1-5, with TRBD1 identical over 8 bases. Germline loops: CDR1 SEHNR, CDR2 FQNEAQ (reference sequence). The V and J ends lost 4 bases and 5 bases, in that order; junction bases with no gene match: 7. This CDR3 contains 15 residues. In DNA form, the CDR3 reads TGTGCCAGCAGCTCGGACAGGGATCCAGATCAGCCCCAGCATTTT. Translated, it gives CASSSDRDPDQPQHF.

The chain uses TRBV12-5 and TRBJ2-1, with D unresolved. The CDR3 has 13 amino acids. With 0 bases removed from V and 7 bases from J, the gap between germline ends came to 7 bases. The germline V gene encodes CDR1 LGHNT and CDR2 FRNRAP. CDR3: CASGLVNVNEQFF. The CDR3 bases are TGTGCTAGTGGTTTGGTAAATGTGAATGAGCAGTTCTTC. Full variable domain (outside the CDR3, taken from reference TRBV12-5 and TRBJ2-1): DARVTQTPRHKVTEMGQEVTMRCQPILGHNTVFWYRQTMMQGLELLAYFRNRAPLDDSGMPKDRFSAEMPDATLATLKIQPSEPRDSAVYFCASGLVNVNEQFFGPGTRLTVL.

The chain joins TRBV7-9 to TRBJ1-4, with a possible D match to TRBD1 (6 bases). Germline lookup yields CDR1 SEHNR and CDR2 FQNEAQ (reference sequence). The V end was cut by 4 bases, the J end by 7 bases, with 16 bases between. This CDR3 contains 15 residues. CDR3 in DNA: TGTGCCAGCAGCTCCCGACAGGCGGAAGGTGAAAAACTGTTTTTT. It yields the protein CASSSRQAEGEKLFF.

The count of this clone is one. This CDR3 is CSVSGLAGLTDTQYF. The CDR3 DNA reads as TGCAGCGTTTCCGGACTAGCGGGACTGACAGATACGCAGTATTTT. This sequence joins TRBV29-1 and TRBJ2-3; 12 nucleotides agree with TRBD2. This CDR3 has 15 residues. V was pared by 5 bases and J by 3 bases, with 6 bases of the junction left unmatched. Germline CDR1 and CDR2: SQVTM and ANQGSEA.

V is TRBV6-5 and J is TRBJ2-7; 7 nucleotides match TRBD1. CDR1 and CDR2 (germline): MNHEY, SVGAGI. Unmatched junction bases numbered 13, after V lost 6 bases and J lost 5 bases. The CDR3 totals 15 residues. The CDR3 loop is CASSPQGDQDNEQYF. The CDR3 bases are TGTGCCAGCAGCCCCCAGGGGGATCAGGATAACGAGCAGTACTTC.

V usage is TRBV4-2 and J usage is TRBJ2-5; TRBD2 matches 8 bases. Germline values: CDR1 LGHNA, CDR2 YNFKEQ. This CDR3 comprises 15 residues. The ends lost 5 bases at V and 1 base at J; junction bases unmatched: 6. The CDR3 reads CASSSYSGGQETQYF. The CDR3 nucleotides read TGTGCCAGCAGCTCCTACAGCGGGGGCCAAGAGACCCAGTACTTC.

The rearrangement links TRBV19 to TRBJ2-7; D may be TRBD2 (6 bases). The CDR3 sequence is 11 residues long. Deletions cut 5 bases from V and 8 bases from J, with 10 bases between. CDR1 is LNHDA and CDR2 is SQIVND in the germline V gene (reference sequence). The CDR3 sequence: CASSLAGKQYF. CDR3 coding DNA: TGTGCCAGTAGTCTCGCGGGAAAGCAGTACTTC.

This clone was seen just once. The chain recombines TRBV9 with TRBJ1-6; no clear D. The length of the CDR3 is 15 residues. Germline CDR1 SGDLS, CDR2 YYNGEE. The ends were cut back, 0 bases at V and 7 bases at J, with 11 bases in the middle. DNA of the CDR3: TGTGCCAGCAGCGTAGTCTCAGGTGAGAATTCACCCCTCCACTTT. Translation gives CASSVVSGENSPLHF.

The rearrangement links TRBV13 to TRBJ2-3; tentatively, D is TRBD2 (7 bases). This CDR3 has 14 amino acids. Trimming pared 5 bases from V and 4 bases from J, leaving 13 bases between. Per germline, CDR1 PRHDT and CDR2 FYEKMQ (reference sequence). CDR3 region: CASSPGGQADTQYF. DNA of the CDR3: TGTGCCAGCAGCCCGGGGGGACAAGCAGATACGCAGTATTTT. Filled out from reference TRBV13 and TRBJ2-3, the complete variable domain reads AAGVIQSPRHLIKEKRETATLKCYPIPRHDTVYWYQQGPGQDPQFLISFYEKMQSDKGSIPDRFSAQQFSDYHSELNMSSLELGDSALYFCASSPGGQADTQYFGPGTRLTVL.

Notes on this clone: At the DNA level, this CDR3 is encoded by other sequences in the same sample as well. The chain joins TRBV27 to TRBJ2-1; tentative D call: TRBD2 (5 bases). V was pared by 3 bases and J by 5 bases, with 5 bases between. Germline V gives CDR1 MNHEY, CDR2 SMNVEV (reference sequence). CDR3 size: 12 residues. Written as DNA, the CDR3 is TGTGCCAGCAGTTTCGGGGACAATGAGCAGTTCTTC. This sequence encodes CASSFGDNEQFF.

The genes are TRBV27 and TRBJ2-2; tentatively, D is TRBD1 or TRBD2 (5 bases each). Trimming shortened V by 2 bases and J by 7 bases, and 14 bases separated the two germline ends. This CDR3 is 15 amino acids long. Germline values: CDR1 MNHEY, CDR2 SMNVEV (reference sequence). The DNA of the CDR3 is TGTGCCAGCAGTTTAATCGGGGCGCGTAGCGGGGAGCTGTTTTTT. Translated: CASSLIGARSGELFF.

CDR3 in DNA: TGTGCCAGCAGCGAAGGGACTTACGGAGGTGAGCAGTACTTC. It codes for CASSEGTYGGEQYF. V usage is TRBV9 and J usage is TRBJ2-7; a weak D match, TRBD2 (6 bases). The CDR3 is made up of 14 amino acids. The germline V and J ends were trimmed by 3 bases and 7 bases, with 17 bases remaining between them. The V gene's germline CDR1 is SGDLS and CDR2 YYNGEE.